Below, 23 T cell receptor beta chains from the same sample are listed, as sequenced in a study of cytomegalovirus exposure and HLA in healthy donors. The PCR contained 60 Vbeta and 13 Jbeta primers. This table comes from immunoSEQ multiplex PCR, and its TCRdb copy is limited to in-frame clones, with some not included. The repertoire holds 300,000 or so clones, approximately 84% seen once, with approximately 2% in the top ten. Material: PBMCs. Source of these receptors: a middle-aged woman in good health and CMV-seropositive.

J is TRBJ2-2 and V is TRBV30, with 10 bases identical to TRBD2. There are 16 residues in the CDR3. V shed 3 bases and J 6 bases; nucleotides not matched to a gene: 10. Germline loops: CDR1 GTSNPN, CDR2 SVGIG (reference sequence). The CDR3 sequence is CAWRAGRLAGAGELFF. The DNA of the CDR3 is TGTGCCTGGAGGGCCGGGCGCCTAGCGGGAGCCGGGGAGCTGTTTTTT.

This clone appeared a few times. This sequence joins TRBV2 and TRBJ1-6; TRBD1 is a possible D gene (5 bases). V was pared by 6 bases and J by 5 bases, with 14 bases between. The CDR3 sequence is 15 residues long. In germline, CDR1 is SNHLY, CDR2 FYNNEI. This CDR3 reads CASRHQGGDNSPLHF. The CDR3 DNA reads TGTGCCAGCAGACACCAGGGAGGGGATAATTCACCCCTCCACTTT.

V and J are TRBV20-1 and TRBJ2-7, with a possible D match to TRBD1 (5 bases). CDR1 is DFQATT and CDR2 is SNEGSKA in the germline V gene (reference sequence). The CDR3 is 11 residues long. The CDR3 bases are TGCAGCAGCCAGGGCCTCTACGAGCAGTACTTC. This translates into CSSQGLYEQYF.

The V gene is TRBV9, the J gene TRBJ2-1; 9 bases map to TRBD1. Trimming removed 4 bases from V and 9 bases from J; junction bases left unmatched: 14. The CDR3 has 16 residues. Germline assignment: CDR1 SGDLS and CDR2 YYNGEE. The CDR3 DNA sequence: TGTGCCAGCAGCCCCCGAACCGGGACAGGGTTTCTTGAGCAGTTCTTC. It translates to CASSPRTGTGFLEQFF.

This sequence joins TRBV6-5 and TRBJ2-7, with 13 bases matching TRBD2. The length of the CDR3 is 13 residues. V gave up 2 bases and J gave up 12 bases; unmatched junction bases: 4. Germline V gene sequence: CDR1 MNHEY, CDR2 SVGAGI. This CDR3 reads CASSYGLAGVRYF. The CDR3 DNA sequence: TGTGCCAGCAGTTACGGACTAGCGGGAGTAAGGTACTTC.

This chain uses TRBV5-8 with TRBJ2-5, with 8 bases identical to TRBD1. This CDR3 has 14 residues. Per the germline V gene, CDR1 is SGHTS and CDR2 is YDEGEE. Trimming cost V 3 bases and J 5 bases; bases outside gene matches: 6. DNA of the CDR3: TGTGCCAGCAGCTCCCTCAGGGGGCAGGAGACCCAGTACTTC. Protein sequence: CASSSLRGQETQYF.

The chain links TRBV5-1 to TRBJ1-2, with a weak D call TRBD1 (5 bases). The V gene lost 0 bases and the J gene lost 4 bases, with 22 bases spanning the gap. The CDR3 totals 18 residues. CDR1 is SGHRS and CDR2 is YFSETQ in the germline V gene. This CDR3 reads CASSLDLHRRQGFYGYTF. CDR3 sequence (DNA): TGCGCCAGCAGCTTGGACCTCCACCGGCGCCAGGGTTTCTATGGCTACACCTTC.

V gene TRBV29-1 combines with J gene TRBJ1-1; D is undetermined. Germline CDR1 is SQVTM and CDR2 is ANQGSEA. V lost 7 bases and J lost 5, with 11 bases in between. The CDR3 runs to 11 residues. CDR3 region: CSGGSETEAFF. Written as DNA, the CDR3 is TGCAGCGGTGGGAGCGAGACTGAAGCTTTCTTT.

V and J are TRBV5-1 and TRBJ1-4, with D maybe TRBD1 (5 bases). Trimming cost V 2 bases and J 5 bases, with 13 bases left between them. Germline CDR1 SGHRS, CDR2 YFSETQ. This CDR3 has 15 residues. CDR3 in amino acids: CASSLDIGGNEKLFF. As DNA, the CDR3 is TGCGCCAGCAGCTTAGACATCGGGGGGAATGAAAAACTGTTTTTT. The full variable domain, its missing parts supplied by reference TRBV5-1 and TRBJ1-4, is KAGVTQTPRYLIKTRGQQVTLSCSPISGHRSVSWYQQTPGQGLQFLFEYFSETQRNKGNFPGRFSGRQFSNSRSEMNVSTLELGDSALYLCASSLDIGGNEKLFFGSGTQLSVL.

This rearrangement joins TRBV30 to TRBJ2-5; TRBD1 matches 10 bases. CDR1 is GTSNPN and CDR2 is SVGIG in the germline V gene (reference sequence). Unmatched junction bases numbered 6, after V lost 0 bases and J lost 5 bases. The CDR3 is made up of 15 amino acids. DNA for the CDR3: TGTGCCTGGAGTGTACGACAGGGGGCATGGGAGACCCAGTACTTC. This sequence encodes CAWSVRQGAWETQYF.

The CDR3 here is CASSLFPGIENTEAFF. The CDR3 region has the DNA TGTGCCAGCAGTTTATTTCCCGGGATTGAGAACACTGAAGCTTTCTTT. The chain employs TRBV27 and TRBJ1-1, with D hard to call. There are 16 residues in the CDR3. Trimming removed 1 base at V and 1 base at J, with 13 bases between. Germline V gives CDR1 MNHEY, CDR2 SMNVEV (reference sequence).

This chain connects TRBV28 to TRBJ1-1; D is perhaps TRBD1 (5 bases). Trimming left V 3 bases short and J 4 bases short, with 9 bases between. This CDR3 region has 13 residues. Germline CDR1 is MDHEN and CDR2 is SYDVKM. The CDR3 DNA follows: TGTGCCAGCAGTTTCGGGGGTGGCACTGAAGCTTTCTTT. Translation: CASSFGGGTEAFF. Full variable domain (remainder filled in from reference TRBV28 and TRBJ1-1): DVKVTQSSRYLVKRTGEKVFLECVQDMDHENMFWYRQDPGLGLRLIYFSYDVKMKEKGDIPEGYSVSREKKERFSLILESASTNQTSMYLCASSFGGGTEAFFGQGTRLTVV.

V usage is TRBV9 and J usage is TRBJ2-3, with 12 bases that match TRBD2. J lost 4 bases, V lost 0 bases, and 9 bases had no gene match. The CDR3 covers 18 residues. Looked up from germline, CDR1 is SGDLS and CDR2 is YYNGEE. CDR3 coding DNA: TGTGCCAGCAGCGTAGGGACTAGCGGGAATCCGGGGGCAGATACGCAGTATTTT. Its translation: CASSVGTSGNPGADTQYF.

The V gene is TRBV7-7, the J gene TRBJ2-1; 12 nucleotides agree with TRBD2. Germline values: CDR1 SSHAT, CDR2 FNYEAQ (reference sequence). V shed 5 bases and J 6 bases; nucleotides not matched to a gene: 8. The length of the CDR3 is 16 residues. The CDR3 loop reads CASSPNLAGGPNEQFF. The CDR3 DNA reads TGTGCCAGCAGCCCCAATCTAGCGGGAGGGCCCAATGAGCAGTTCTTC.

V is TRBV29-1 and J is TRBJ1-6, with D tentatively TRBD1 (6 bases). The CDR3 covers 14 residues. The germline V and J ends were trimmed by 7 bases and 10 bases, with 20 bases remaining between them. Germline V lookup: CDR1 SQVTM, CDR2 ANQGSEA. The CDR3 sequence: CSAQAGGEGSPLHF. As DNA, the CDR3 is TGCAGCGCCCAAGCGGGGGGCGAAGGATCACCCCTCCACTTT.

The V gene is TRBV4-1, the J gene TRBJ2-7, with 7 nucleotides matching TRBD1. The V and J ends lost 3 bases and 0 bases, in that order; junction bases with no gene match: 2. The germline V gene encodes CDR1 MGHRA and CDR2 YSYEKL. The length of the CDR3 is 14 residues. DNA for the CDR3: TGCGCCAGCAGCCAGGGGACAGACTCCTACGAGCAGTACTTC. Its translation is CASSQGTDSYEQYF.

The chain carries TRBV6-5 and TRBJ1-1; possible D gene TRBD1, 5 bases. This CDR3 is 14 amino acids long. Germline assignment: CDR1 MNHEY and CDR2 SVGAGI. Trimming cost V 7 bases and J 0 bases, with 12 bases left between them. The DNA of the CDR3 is TGTGCCAGCAATCAGGGCCACATGAACACTGAAGCTTTCTTT. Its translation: CASNQGHMNTEAFF.

DNA of the CDR3: TGTGCCATCAGTGTAGCAGGGGCCGGTCAGCCCCAGCATTTT. As protein: CAISVAGAGQPQHF. The chain combines TRBV10-3 with TRBJ1-5; D perhaps matches TRBD1 (6 bases). The CDR3 length is 14 residues. The ends were cut back, 4 bases at V and 6 bases at J, with 13 bases in the middle. Germline V gene data show CDR1 as ENHRY and CDR2 as SYGVKD.

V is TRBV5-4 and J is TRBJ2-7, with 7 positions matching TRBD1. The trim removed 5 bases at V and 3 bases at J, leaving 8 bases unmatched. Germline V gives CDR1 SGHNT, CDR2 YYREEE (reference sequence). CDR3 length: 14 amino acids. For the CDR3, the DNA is TGTGCCAGCAGTAAGGGACAGACAGACTACGAGCAGTACTTC. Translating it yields CASSKGQTDYEQYF.

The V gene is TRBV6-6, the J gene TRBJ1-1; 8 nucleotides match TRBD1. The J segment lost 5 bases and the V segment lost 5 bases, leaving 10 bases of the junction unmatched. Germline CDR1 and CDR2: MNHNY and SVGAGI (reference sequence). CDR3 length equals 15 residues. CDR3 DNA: TGTGCCAGCAGTAAACAGGACAGGGCTTGGACTGAAGCTTTCTTT. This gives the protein CASSKQDRAWTEAFF.

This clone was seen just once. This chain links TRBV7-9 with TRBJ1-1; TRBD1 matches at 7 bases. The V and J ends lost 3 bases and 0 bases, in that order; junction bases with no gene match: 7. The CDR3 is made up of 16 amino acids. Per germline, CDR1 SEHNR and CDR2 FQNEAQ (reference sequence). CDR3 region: CASSFQAGGMNTEAFF. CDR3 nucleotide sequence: TGTGCCAGCAGCTTTCAGGCAGGGGGGATGAACACTGAAGCTTTCTTT.

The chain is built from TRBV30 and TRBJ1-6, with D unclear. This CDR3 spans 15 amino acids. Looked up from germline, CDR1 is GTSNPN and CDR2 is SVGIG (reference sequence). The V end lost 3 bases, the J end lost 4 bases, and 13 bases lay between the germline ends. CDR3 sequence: CAWSVDTAYNSPLHF. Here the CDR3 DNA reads TGTGCCTGGAGCGTCGACACTGCATATAATTCACCCCTCCACTTT.

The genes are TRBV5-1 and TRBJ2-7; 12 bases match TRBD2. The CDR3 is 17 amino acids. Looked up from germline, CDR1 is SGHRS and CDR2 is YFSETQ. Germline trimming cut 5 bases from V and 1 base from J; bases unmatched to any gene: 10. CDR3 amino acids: CASSETSGSLTSYEQYF. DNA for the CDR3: TGCGCCAGCAGTGAGACTAGCGGGAGTTTGACGTCCTACGAGCAGTACTTC. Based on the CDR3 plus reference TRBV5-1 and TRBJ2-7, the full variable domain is KAGVTQTPRYLIKTRGQQVTLSCSPISGHRSVSWYQQTPGQGLQFLFEYFSETQRNKGNFPGRFSGRQFSNSRSEMNVSTLELGDSALYLCASSETSGSLTSYEQYFGPGTRLTVT.